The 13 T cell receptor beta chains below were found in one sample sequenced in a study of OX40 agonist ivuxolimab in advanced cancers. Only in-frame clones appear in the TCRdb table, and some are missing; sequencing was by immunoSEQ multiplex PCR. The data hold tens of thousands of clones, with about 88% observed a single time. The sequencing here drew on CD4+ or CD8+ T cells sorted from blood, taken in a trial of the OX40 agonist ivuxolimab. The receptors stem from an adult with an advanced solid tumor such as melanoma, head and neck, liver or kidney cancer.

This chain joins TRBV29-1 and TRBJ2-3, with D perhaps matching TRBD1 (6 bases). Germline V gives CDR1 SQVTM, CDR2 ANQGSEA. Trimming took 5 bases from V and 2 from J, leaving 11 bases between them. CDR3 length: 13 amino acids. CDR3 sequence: CSVTGIITDTQYF. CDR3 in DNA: TGCAGCGTTACAGGGATCATCACAGATACGCAGTATTTT.

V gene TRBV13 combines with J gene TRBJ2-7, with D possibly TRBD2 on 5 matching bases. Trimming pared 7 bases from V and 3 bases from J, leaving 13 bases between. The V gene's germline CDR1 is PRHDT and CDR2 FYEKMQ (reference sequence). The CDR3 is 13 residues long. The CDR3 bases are TGTGCCAGCACCTTCCGGGCGGGCTACGAGCAGTACTTC. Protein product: CASTFRAGYEQYF.

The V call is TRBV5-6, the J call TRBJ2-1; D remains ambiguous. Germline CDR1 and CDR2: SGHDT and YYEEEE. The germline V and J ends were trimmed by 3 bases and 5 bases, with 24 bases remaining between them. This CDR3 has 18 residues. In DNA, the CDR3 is TGTGCCAGCAGCTCAGAACGGACCCGTGGAAAGAGAGACAATGAGCAGTTCTTC. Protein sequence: CASSSERTRGKRDNEQFF. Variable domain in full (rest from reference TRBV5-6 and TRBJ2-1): DAGVTQSPTHLIKTRGQQVTLRCSPKSGHDTVSWYQQALGQGPQFIFQYYEEEERQRGNFPDRFSGHQFPNYSSELNVNALLLGDSALYLCASSSERTRGKRDNEQFFGPGTRLTVL.

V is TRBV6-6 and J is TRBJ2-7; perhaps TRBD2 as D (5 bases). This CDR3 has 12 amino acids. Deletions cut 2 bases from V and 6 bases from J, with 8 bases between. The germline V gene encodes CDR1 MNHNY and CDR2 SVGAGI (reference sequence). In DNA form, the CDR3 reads TGTGCCAGCAGTTACGGACTCTCCGAGCAGTACTTC. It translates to CASSYGLSEQYF.

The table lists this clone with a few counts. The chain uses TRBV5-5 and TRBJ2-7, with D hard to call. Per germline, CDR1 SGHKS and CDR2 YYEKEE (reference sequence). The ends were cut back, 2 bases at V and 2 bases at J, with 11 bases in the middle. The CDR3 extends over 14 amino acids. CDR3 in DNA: TGTGCCAGCAGCTTATCTCCGACGGCCTACGAGCAGTACTTC. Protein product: CASSLSPTAYEQYF.

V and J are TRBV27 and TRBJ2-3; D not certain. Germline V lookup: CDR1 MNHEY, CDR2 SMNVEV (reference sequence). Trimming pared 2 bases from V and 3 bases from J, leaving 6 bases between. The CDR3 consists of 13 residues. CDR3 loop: CASSLMGTDTQYF. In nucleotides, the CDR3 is TGTGCCAGCAGTTTAATGGGAACAGATACGCAGTATTTT.

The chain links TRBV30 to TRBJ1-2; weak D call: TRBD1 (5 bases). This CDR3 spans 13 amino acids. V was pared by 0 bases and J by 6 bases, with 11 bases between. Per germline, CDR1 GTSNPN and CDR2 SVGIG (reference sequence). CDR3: CAWSVMGLNGYTF. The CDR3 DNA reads TGTGCCTGGAGTGTAATGGGACTCAATGGCTACACCTTC. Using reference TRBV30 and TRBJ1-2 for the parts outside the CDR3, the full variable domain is SQTIHQWPATLVQPVGSPLSLECTVEGTSNPNLYWYRQAAGRGLQLLFYSVGIGQISSEVPQNLSASRPQDRQFILSSKKLLLSDSGFYLCAWSVMGLNGYTFGSGTRLTVV.

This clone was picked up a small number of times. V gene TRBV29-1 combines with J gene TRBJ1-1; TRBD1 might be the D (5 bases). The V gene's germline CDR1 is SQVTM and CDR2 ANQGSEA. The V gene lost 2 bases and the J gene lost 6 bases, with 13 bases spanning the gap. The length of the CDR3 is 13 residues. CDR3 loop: CSVERGIDAEAFF. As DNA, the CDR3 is TGCAGCGTTGAACGGGGGATCGACGCTGAAGCTTTCTTT.

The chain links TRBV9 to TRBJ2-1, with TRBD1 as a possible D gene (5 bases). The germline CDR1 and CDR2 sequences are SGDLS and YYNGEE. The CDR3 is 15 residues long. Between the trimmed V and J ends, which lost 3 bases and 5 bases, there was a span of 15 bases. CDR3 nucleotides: TGTGCCAGCAGCGGGGGCCTCTCACCGAACAATGAGCAGTTCTTC. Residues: CASSGGLSPNNEQFF.

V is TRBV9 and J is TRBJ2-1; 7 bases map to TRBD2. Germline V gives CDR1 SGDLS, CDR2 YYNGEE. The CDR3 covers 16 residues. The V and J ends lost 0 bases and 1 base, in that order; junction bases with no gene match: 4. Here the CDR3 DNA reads TGTGCCAGCAGCGTAGGTCTAGCGGCTTCCTACAATGAGCAGTTCTTC. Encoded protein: CASSVGLAASYNEQFF.

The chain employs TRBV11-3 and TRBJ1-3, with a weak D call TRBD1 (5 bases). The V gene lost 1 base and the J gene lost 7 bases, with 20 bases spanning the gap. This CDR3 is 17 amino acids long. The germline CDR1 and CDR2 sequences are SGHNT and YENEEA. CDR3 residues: CASSLGRWDQAENTIYF. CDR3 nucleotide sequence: TGTGCCAGCAGCTTAGGAAGGTGGGACCAGGCGGAGAACACCATATATTTT.

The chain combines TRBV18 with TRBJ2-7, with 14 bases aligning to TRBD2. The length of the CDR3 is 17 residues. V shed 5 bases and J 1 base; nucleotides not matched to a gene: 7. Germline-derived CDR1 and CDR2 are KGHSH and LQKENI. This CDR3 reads CASSSGLAGGMSYEQYF. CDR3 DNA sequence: TGTGCCAGCTCATCTGGACTAGCGGGAGGTATGTCCTACGAGCAGTACTTC.

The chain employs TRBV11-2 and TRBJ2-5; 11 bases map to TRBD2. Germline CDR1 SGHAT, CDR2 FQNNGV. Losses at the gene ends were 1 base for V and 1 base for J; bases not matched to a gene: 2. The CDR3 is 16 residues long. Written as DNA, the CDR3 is TGTGCCAGCAGCTTAGGACTAGCGGGGACCCAAGAGACCCAGTACTTC. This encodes CASSLGLAGTQETQYF.